The entry below describes one T cell receptor (beta chain). TCRdb re-called the RT-PCR reads through MiXCR, storing one row per CDR3 protein. The sample lists 550,000 to 750,000 distinct CDR3 sequences; approximately 14% were seen once. The J segment lost 4 bases and the V segment lost 5 bases, leaving 7 bases of the junction unmatched. The CDR3 runs 14 residues. Germline values: CDR1 SGHTA, CDR2 FQGNSA. The receptor was derived from a female donor in good health, serving as a healthy control. V gene TRBV7-2 combines with J gene TRBJ2-5; 7 nucleotides agree with TRBD2. The sample consisted of memory CD4+ T cells from blood. CDR3 residues: CASSPRGTGETQYF. The CDR3, as DNA: TGTGCCAGCAGCCCGCGGGGGACCGGAGAGACCCAGTACTTC. Looking up the rest from reference TRBV7-2 and TRBJ2-5 gives the full variable domain: GAGVSQSPSNKVTEKGKDVELRCDPISGHTALYWYRQSLGQGLEFLIYFQGNSAPDKSGLPSDRFSAERTGGSVSTLTIQRTQQEDSAVYLCASSPRGTGETQYFGPGTRLLVL.